These 27 T cell receptor beta chains share one sample of origin, sequenced in a study of vaccination effects on CD4 cells after COVID-19. The method was immunoSEQ multiplex PCR; TCRdb's version includes in-frame clones alone and lacks a portion of them. The sample includes tens of thousands of clones, roughly four fifths of them seen just once. Antigen-specific CD4+ T cells were expanded (with viral peptide pools) by the ViraFEST assay ahead of sequencing. Researchers isolated CD4+ T cells once less than twelve days of culture had elapsed. The vaccine given was either BNT162b2 or mRNA-1273, in two doses. Antigens of these TCRs are unknown. Material: CD4+ T cells from PBMCs cultured with SARS-CoV-2 spike peptides, obtained after COVID-19 vaccination. These TCRs come from a human donor who received a COVID-19 vaccine. Some clones in this sample may be carry-over from other donors' samples.

The chain uses TRBV24-1 and TRBJ2-5; TRBD2 matches 13 bases. Trimming at V came to 9 bases and at J to 6 bases, leaving 9 bases not matched to a gene. The CDR3 sequence is 15 residues long. The germline V gene encodes CDR1 KGHDR and CDR2 SFDVKD. CDR3 bases: TGTGCCACCCAGAAAGGGACTAGCGGGGTTAAGACCCAGTACTTC. Translating gives CATQKGTSGVKTQYF.

The CDR3 coding sequence is TGCGCCAGCAGCTTGGCCGGGGCAGGGGCTGTCCAAGAGACCCAGTACTTC. This codes for CASSLAGAGAVQETQYF. This chain joins TRBV5-1 and TRBJ2-5, with D possibly matching TRBD1 (6 bases). The CDR3 totals 17 residues. The germline CDR1 and CDR2 sequences are SGHRS and YFSETQ. Trimming took 0 bases from V and 1 from J, leaving 16 bases between them.

The chain uses TRBV3-1 (or the pseudogene TRBV3-2) and TRBJ2-1; D not certain. The CDR3 has 13 residues. V was pared by 1 base and J by 11 bases, with 12 bases between. The germline V gene has CDR1 LGHDT and CDR2 YNNKEL (reference sequence). The CDR3 DNA reads TGTGCCAGCAGCCAAGCTGTTGGGGTGAAGCAGTTCTTC. It translates to CASSQAVGVKQFF.

Only one count was recorded for this clone. This rearrangement joins TRBV7-9 to TRBJ2-1, with D perhaps TRBD2 (6 bases). Germline CDR1 is SEHNR and CDR2 is FQNEAQ (reference sequence). This CDR3 spans 17 amino acids. V was pared by 4 bases and J by 3 bases, with 19 bases between. CDR3: CASSSTAGGRNYNEQFF. DNA for the CDR3: TGTGCCAGCAGCTCTACAGCGGGTGGGAGGAACTACAATGAGCAGTTCTTC.

This sequence joins TRBV7-3 and TRBJ2-1; tentatively, D is TRBD1 (6 bases). Looked up from germline, CDR1 is SGHTA and CDR2 is FQGTGA. The CDR3 consists of 13 residues. V lost 2 bases and J 7 bases, leaving 9 bases between the germline ends. The chain's CDR3 is CASSLQGSNEQFF. DNA of the CDR3: TGTGCCAGCAGCTTACAGGGGTCTAATGAGCAGTTCTTC.

The rearrangement uses TRBV9 and TRBJ2-5, with 11 bases fitting TRBD2. Per the germline V gene, CDR1 is SGDLS and CDR2 is YYNGEE. The CDR3 runs to 18 residues. With 0 bases clipped from V and 2 bases from J, the junction kept 9 bases outside the gene matches. CDR3 sequence: CASSVGSVTSGDQETQYF. The CDR3 DNA reads as TGTGCCAGCAGCGTAGGTTCTGTGACTAGCGGGGATCAAGAGACCCAGTACTTC.

The rearrangement uses TRBV7-2 and TRBJ1-1, with D possibly matching TRBD1 (5 bases). V was shortened by 5 bases and J by 4 bases, with 17 bases between the two germline ends. Germline CDR1 reads SGHTA; CDR2 reads FQGNSA. This CDR3 is built from 15 residues. The CDR3: CASSPQGRGGTEAFF. DNA for the CDR3: TGTGCCAGCAGCCCGCAAGGGAGGGGAGGCACTGAAGCTTTCTTT.

The rearrangement links TRBV18 to TRBJ2-1, with D possibly TRBD2 on 5 matching bases. V was pared by 4 bases and J by 9 bases, with 16 bases between. Germline V lookup: CDR1 KGHSH, CDR2 LQKENI. The CDR3 sequence is 14 residues long. CDR3 sequence (DNA): TGTGCCAGCTCACGACAAAGAGGGCAAGGTGAGCAGTTCTTC. Encoded protein: CASSRQRGQGEQFF.

This clone was counted only a few times. The chain has TRBV5-4 and TRBJ2-7, with D maybe TRBD1 (6 bases). Looked up from germline, CDR1 is SGHNT and CDR2 is YYREEE (reference sequence). The CDR3 has 13 residues. V gave up 0 bases and J gave up 7 bases, with 11 bases separating them. The CDR3 DNA reads TGTGCCAGCAGCTTGGGACAGGTCTGGGAGCAGTACGTC. Protein sequence: CASSLGQVWEQYV.

The chain employs TRBV30 and TRBJ2-2; 8 bases agree with TRBD1. Germline trimming cut 5 bases from V and 1 base from J; bases unmatched to any gene: 3. This CDR3 has 14 residues. From germline, CDR1 is GTSNPN and CDR2 SVGIG (reference sequence). For the CDR3, the DNA is TGTGCCTGGGGAGGGACAGGGAACACCGGGGAGCTGTTTTTT. Translation: CAWGGTGNTGELFF.

This chain links TRBV7-2 with TRBJ1-1; TRBD1 matches 8 bases. Germline-derived CDR1 and CDR2 are SGHTA and FQGNSA. This CDR3 is built from 14 residues. The V gene end was trimmed by 4 bases and the J gene end by 0 bases; junction bases not matched to a gene: 1. CDR3 sequence reads: CASSSTGVNTEAFF. CDR3 DNA sequence: TGTGCCAGCAGCTCGACAGGGGTGAACACTGAAGCTTTCTTT.

The chain is built from TRBV11-1 and TRBJ1-1; D unclear. The CDR3 runs 14 residues. V was pared by 1 base and J by 3 bases, with 9 bases between. CDR1 and CDR2 (germline): SGHAT, FQDESV (reference sequence). The CDR3 DNA is TGTGCCAGCAGCTTAGAAGGGTGGGACACTGAAGCTTTCTTT. Its protein product is CASSLEGWDTEAFF.

J is TRBJ2-5 and V is TRBV5-1, with D possibly matching TRBD1 (6 bases). Germline V lookup: CDR1 SGHRS, CDR2 YFSETQ. V shed 0 bases and J shed 1 base, with 19 bases lying between them. The CDR3 extends over 18 amino acids. The CDR3 region is CASSLGGLASGTQETQYF. DNA of the CDR3: TGCGCCAGCAGCTTGGGGGGGCTTGCAAGCGGCACCCAAGAGACCCAGTACTTC.

V gene TRBV5-4 combines with J gene TRBJ1-1; perhaps TRBD1 as D (6 bases). Germline values: CDR1 SGHNT, CDR2 YYREEE (reference sequence). The CDR3 spans 13 residues. V dropped 0 bases and J dropped 6 bases, with 9 bases sitting between them. CDR3 in DNA: TGTGCCAGCAGCTTGGTGGGGGGCTCTGAAGCTTTCTTT. Its protein product is CASSLVGGSEAFF.

The chain employs TRBV19 and TRBJ2-2; D not resolved. Per the germline V gene, CDR1 is LNHDA and CDR2 is SQIVND (reference sequence). The V gene lost 6 bases and the J gene lost 4 bases, with 18 bases spanning the gap. There are 16 residues in the CDR3. The CDR3 loop is CASRIHIGPSTGELFF. The CDR3 nucleotides are TGTGCCAGTAGAATACACATTGGGCCTAGCACCGGGGAGCTGTTTTTT.

V usage is TRBV5-1 and J usage is TRBJ2-2, with D perhaps assigned TRBD1 or TRBD2 (6 bases each). Trimming pared 4 bases from V and 3 bases from J, leaving 16 bases between. CDR1 and CDR2 from the germline V gene are SGHRS and YFSETQ. The CDR3 runs to 16 residues. CDR3 amino acids: CASSPEGDSYTGELFF. Here the CDR3 DNA reads TGCGCCAGCAGCCCCGAGGGGGACTCCTACACCGGGGAGCTGTTTTTT.

The chain employs TRBV10-2 and TRBJ2-7; 7 nucleotides match TRBD1. CDR1 is WSHSY, CDR2 SAAADI, per germline. V shed 4 bases and J 4 bases; nucleotides not matched to a gene: 4. This CDR3 is built from 13 residues. This chain's CDR3 is CASSVWDSYEQYV. CDR3 DNA: TGCGCCAGCAGTGTCTGGGACAGTTACGAGCAGTACGTC.

This chain connects TRBV9 to TRBJ1-3, with 9 nucleotides matching TRBD1. Germline V gene sequence: CDR1 SGDLS, CDR2 YYNGEE. After removal of 2 bases from V and 1 base from J, the junction contained 7 bases not matched to a gene. The CDR3 is 17 amino acids. The CDR3 DNA reads as TGTGCCAGCAGCGTTACGACAGGGGGGAGATCTGGAAACACCATATATTTT. Translated: CASSVTTGGRSGNTIYF.

The chain employs TRBV6-5 and TRBJ2-1; 9 positions agree with TRBD2. This CDR3 is built from 14 residues. Trimming at V came to 6 bases and at J to 6 bases, leaving 6 bases not matched to a gene. The germline V gene has CDR1 MNHEY and CDR2 SVGAGI. The CDR3 sequence: CASSRLADINEQFF. The CDR3 DNA follows: TGTGCCAGCAGCCGACTAGCGGATATCAATGAGCAGTTCTTC.

CDR3 nucleotide sequence: TGTGCCAGCTCGCTAGATCGCCAACGCACAGATACGCAGTATTTT. Protein sequence: CASSLDRQRTDTQYF. The chain couples TRBV2 to TRBJ2-3, with D hard to call. Germline loops: CDR1 SNHLY, CDR2 FYNNEI. This CDR3 comprises 15 residues. V gave up 8 bases and J gave up 1 base, with 16 bases separating them.

The V gene is TRBV6-2 or TRBV6-3, the J gene TRBJ2-7, with 8 bases aligning to TRBD1. Germline CDR1 reads MNHEY; CDR2 reads SVGEGT. The V segment lost 6 bases and the J segment 2 bases; nucleotides outside the gene matches: 6. The CDR3 spans 14 residues. CDR3 in amino acids: CASSRQGLTYEQYV. The CDR3 nucleotides read TGTGCCAGCAGCCGACAGGGGTTGACCTACGAGCAGTACGTC.

The chain employs TRBV7-2 and TRBJ1-6, with a possible D match to TRBD1 (5 bases). Germline V CDR1 and CDR2: SGHTA, FQGNSA. V lost 0 bases and J 7 bases, leaving 16 bases between the germline ends. CDR3 length: 17 amino acids. The CDR3 sequence is CASSLARRSGGNSPLHF. DNA of the CDR3: TGTGCCAGCAGCTTAGCCCGCCGGTCGGGGGGGAATTCACCCCTCCACTTT.

The chain recombines TRBV6-4 with TRBJ1-2, with D uncertain. The germline V and J ends were trimmed by 2 bases and 6 bases, with 19 bases remaining between them. Germline loops: CDR1 MRHNA, CDR2 SNTAGT. The CDR3 is 16 residues long. The CDR3 region has the DNA TGTGCCAGCAGTGACACACCCCAGGCTTTTGCGAATGGCTACACCTTC. Protein sequence: CASSDTPQAFANGYTF.

The rearrangement links TRBV3-1 (or the pseudogene TRBV3-2) to TRBJ2-7; D is undetermined. V was trimmed by 1 base and J by 4 bases, leaving 5 bases between them. The CDR3 loop spans 12 amino acids. CDR1 and CDR2 (germline): LGHDT, YNNKEL (reference sequence). CDR3 sequence: CASSQGGYEQYV. CDR3 in DNA: TGTGCCAGCAGCCAAGGTGGATACGAGCAGTACGTC.

The chain carries TRBV5-1 and TRBJ1-1; D remains unclear. The V end lost 0 bases, the J end lost 13 bases, and 16 bases lay between the germline ends. CDR1 and CDR2 (germline): SGHRS, YFSETQ. The CDR3 runs 13 residues. The CDR3 reads CASSLDGQSDGFF. The CDR3 nucleotides are TGCGCCAGCAGCTTGGACGGGCAGTCGGATGGTTTCTTT.

The V and J genes are TRBV10-3 and TRBJ1-4, with 10 bases fitting TRBD1. The CDR3 extends over 14 amino acids. Germline V gene data show CDR1 as ENHRY and CDR2 as SYGVKD. V shed 6 bases, J shed 8 bases, and the junction held 6 bases outside the gene matches. CDR3 sequence reads: CAISQGDRGEKLFF. In DNA, the CDR3 is TGTGCCATCAGCCAAGGGGACAGGGGAGAAAAACTGTTTTTT.

V gene TRBV19 combines with J gene TRBJ1-5, with D tentatively TRBD1 (6 bases). V was pared by 7 bases and J by 3 bases, with 13 bases between. CDR3 length equals 14 residues. Germline loops: CDR1 LNHDA, CDR2 SQIVND (reference sequence). The CDR3 loop is CASKGGQVNQPQHF. CDR3 nucleotides: TGTGCCAGTAAGGGGGGGCAGGTCAATCAGCCCCAGCATTTT.